A selection of T cell receptor beta chains follows, all from one sample in a study of blood T cell repertoires in COVID-19. The repertoire was sequenced with immunoSEQ multiplex PCR; TCRdb's copy has only in-frame clones and lacks some. The sample includes some 170,000 clones, 75% to 85% of them seen just once. Sequencing input: peripheral blood. These receptors were taken from a woman aged 40 to 50 with COVID-19, enrolled during active disease. Both conserved end residues are part of each CDR3. D genes are given only for firm matches. Expanded clones get a size class; other rows say once, few or many, or leave the size out.

j_gene: TRBJ1-2; abundance: .; d_gene: .; v_gene: TRBV5-4; CDR3aa: CASSPTGYYGYTF; CDR3nt: TGTGCCAGCAGCCCAACAGGGTACTATGGCTACACCTTC
j_gene: TRBJ2-3; abundance: .; d_gene: TRBD2; v_gene: TRBV7-9; CDR3aa: CASSYPTSGYDTQYF; CDR3nt: TGTGCCAGCAGCTACCCGACTAGCGGTTATGATACGCAGTATTTT
j_gene: TRBJ2-2; abundance: .; d_gene: .; v_gene: TRBV14; CDR3aa: CASSLLPQYTGELFF; CDR3nt: TGTGCCAGCAGCCTCCTTCCACAGTACACCGGGGAGCTGTTTTTT
j_gene: TRBJ2-1; abundance: once; d_gene: .; v_gene: TRBV11-2; CDR3aa: CASSPNQGPGNEQFF; CDR3nt: TGTGCCAGCAGCCCAAACCAGGGGCCGGGCAATGAGCAGTTCTTC
j_gene: TRBJ2-1; abundance: .; d_gene: .; v_gene: TRBV28; CDR3aa: CASSSTHQNNEQFF; CDR3nt: TGTGCCAGCAGTTCGACACACCAAAACAATGAGCAGTTCTTC
j_gene: TRBJ1-1; abundance: .; d_gene: .; v_gene: TRBV6-1; CDR3aa: CASSEGSVNTEAFF; CDR3nt: TGTGCCAGCAGTGAAGGATCGGTGAACACTGAAGCTTTCTTT
j_gene: TRBJ2-1; abundance: .; d_gene: TRBD2; v_gene: TRBV15; CDR3aa: CATREDLSYNEQFF; CDR3nt: TGTGCCACCCGGGAGGACCTCTCCTACAATGAGCAGTTCTTC
j_gene: TRBJ2-1; abundance: .; d_gene: TRBD2; v_gene: TRBV9; CDR3aa: CASSVGEAGGPSNEQFF; CDR3nt: TGTGCCAGCAGCGTAGGGGAAGCGGGAGGGCCTAGCAATGAGCAGTTCTTC
j_gene: TRBJ2-3; abundance: .; d_gene: TRBD2; v_gene: TRBV24-1; CDR3aa: CATSESSGSTDTQYF; CDR3nt: TGTGCCACCAGTGAGTCTAGCGGGAGCACAGATACGCAGTATTTT
j_gene: TRBJ2-3; abundance: .; d_gene: .; v_gene: TRBV18; CDR3aa: CASSPPRGADTQYF; CDR3nt: TGTGCCAGCTCACCACCCAGGGGAGCAGATACGCAGTATTTT
j_gene: TRBJ1-2; abundance: .; d_gene: .; v_gene: TRBV30; CDR3aa: CAWSVSGSYGYTF; CDR3nt: TGTGCCTGGAGTGTATCAGGCAGCTATGGCTACACCTTC
j_gene: TRBJ2-7; abundance: .; d_gene: TRBD2; v_gene: TRBV28; CDR3aa: CASLRDYTYEQYF; CDR3nt: TGTGCCAGCCTGCGGGACTATACCTACGAGCAGTACTTC
j_gene: TRBJ1-4; abundance: few; d_gene: TRBD1; v_gene: TRBV7-6; CDR3aa: CASSLAQGEKLFF; CDR3nt: TGTGCCAGCAGCTTAGCACAGGGGGAAAAACTGTTTTTT
j_gene: TRBJ2-1; abundance: .; d_gene: .; v_gene: TRBV28; CDR3aa: CASSSPQGGRHNEQFF; CDR3nt: TGTGCCAGCAGTAGCCCACAGGGCGGGCGCCACAATGAGCAGTTCTTC
j_gene: TRBJ2-7; abundance: .; d_gene: .; v_gene: TRBV10-3; CDR3aa: CAIGGNSSYEQYF; CDR3nt: TGTGCCATCGGGGGCAACAGCTCCTACGAGCAGTACTTC
j_gene: TRBJ2-5; abundance: .; d_gene: .; v_gene: TRBV6-6; CDR3aa: CASRRVAGRYQETQYF; CDR3nt: TGTGCCAGCAGGAGAGTTGCGGGGCGATACCAAGAGACCCAGTACTTC
j_gene: TRBJ2-2; abundance: .; d_gene: TRBD2; v_gene: TRBV15; CDR3aa: CATSRDRSGAGELFF; CDR3nt: TGTGCCACCAGCAGAGATAGGAGCGGGGCCGGGGAGCTGTTTTTT
j_gene: TRBJ2-5; abundance: .; d_gene: .; v_gene: TRBV10-3; CDR3aa: CAAGDQETQYF; CDR3nt: TGTGCCGCAGGGGACCAAGAGACCCAGTACTTC